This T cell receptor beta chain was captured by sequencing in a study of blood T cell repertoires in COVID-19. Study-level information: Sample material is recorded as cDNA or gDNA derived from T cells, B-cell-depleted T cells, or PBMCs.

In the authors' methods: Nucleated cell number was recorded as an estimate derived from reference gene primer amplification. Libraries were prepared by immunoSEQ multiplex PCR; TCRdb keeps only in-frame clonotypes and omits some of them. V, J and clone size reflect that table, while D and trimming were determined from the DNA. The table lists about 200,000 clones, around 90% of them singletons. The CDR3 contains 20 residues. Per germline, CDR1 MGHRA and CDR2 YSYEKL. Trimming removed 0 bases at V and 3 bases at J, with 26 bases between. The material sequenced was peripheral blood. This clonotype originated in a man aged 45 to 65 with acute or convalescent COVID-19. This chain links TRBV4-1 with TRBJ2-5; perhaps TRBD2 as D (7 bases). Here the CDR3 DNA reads TGCGCCAGCAGCCAAGAAAGCCCGATCAGCGGGGACATAAATGAAGAGACCCAGTACTTC. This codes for CASSQESPISGDINEETQYF.